The 25 T cell receptor beta chains listed next were all sequenced from one sample in a study of blood T cell repertoires in COVID-19. Some clones are missing from TCRdb's copy, which holds only in-frame ones; the method was immunoSEQ multiplex PCR. The sample has 400,000 or so clones; roughly 87% are singletons. The sequenced sample was PBMCs or T cells enriched from blood (not recorded which). The source of these receptors is a man between 18 and 35 years old who had recovered from COVID-19.

Notes on this clone: The sample has other DNA sequences that encode this CDR3 too. The rearrangement joins TRBV7-3 to TRBJ1-3, with a possible D match to TRBD1 (5 bases). Deletions cut 0 bases from V and 0 bases from J, with 6 bases between. The CDR3 sequence is 15 residues long. Germline V gene sequence: CDR1 SGHTA, CDR2 FQGTGA. CDR3 residues: CASSLTGGSGNTIYF. CDR3 nucleotides: TGTGCCAGCAGCTTAACGGGGGGCTCTGGAAACACCATATATTTT.

V and J are TRBV2 and TRBJ1-5; D may be TRBD1 (5 bases). CDR3 length equals 14 residues. CDR1 and CDR2 (germline): SNHLY, FYNNEI. V was clipped by 6 bases and J by 2 bases, with 11 bases between them. The CDR3 sequence: CASSPDTGNQPQHF. The CDR3 nucleotides read TGTGCCAGCAGCCCGGACACGGGCAATCAGCCCCAGCATTTT.

This chain uses TRBV5-1 with TRBJ2-1; a possible D gene is TRBD1 (6 bases). The germline V and J ends were trimmed by 4 bases and 0 bases, with 20 bases remaining between them. The CDR3 spans 18 residues. Germline-derived CDR1 and CDR2 are SGHRS and YFSETQ. CDR3 residues: CASSRRVGGFNSYNEQFF. CDR3 DNA sequence: TGCGCCAGCAGCCGGCGGGTTGGGGGCTTTAACTCCTACAATGAGCAGTTCTTC.

V gene TRBV7-8 combines with J gene TRBJ2-7, with a possible D match to TRBD2 (6 bases). The germline gives CDR1 SGHVS, CDR2 FQNEAQ. The CDR3 contains 15 residues. Trimming stripped 1 base from V and 0 bases from J, with 10 bases between. The CDR3 sequence: CASSLEGRHSYEQYF. CDR3 coding DNA: TGTGCCAGCAGCTTAGAAGGGAGGCACTCCTACGAGCAGTACTTC.

The genes are TRBV12-5 and TRBJ2-3; 7 positions match TRBD2. This CDR3 is built from 15 residues. Looked up from germline, CDR1 is LGHNT and CDR2 is FRNRAP. V dropped 5 bases and J dropped 3; count of bases not matched to a gene: 8. Here the CDR3 DNA reads TGTGCTAGTGGTCCGTCGCTGGGGGGGACAGATACGCAGTATTTT. It encodes CASGPSLGGTDTQYF.

The chain recombines TRBV19 with TRBJ1-2, with a weak D call TRBD1 (6 bases). The V end lost 3 bases, the J end lost 5 bases, and 13 bases lay between the germline ends. Germline values: CDR1 LNHDA, CDR2 SQIVND (reference sequence). The CDR3 covers 14 residues. CDR3 residues: CASSIASGDYGYTF. CDR3 bases: TGTGCCAGTAGTATTGCCTCAGGGGATTATGGCTACACCTTC.

The chain carries TRBV5-1 and TRBJ1-6, with D tentatively TRBD1 (5 bases). The CDR3 is 15 amino acids. Germline-derived CDR1 and CDR2 are SGHRS and YFSETQ. Trimming removed 2 bases at V and 11 bases at J, with 17 bases between. CDR3: CASSLGAGLGAPLHF. The CDR3 DNA sequence: TGCGCCAGCAGCTTAGGTGCGGGACTGGGGGCACCCCTCCACTTT.

This clone was recorded once. The chain couples TRBV27 to TRBJ1-2; possibly TRBD1 for D (6 bases). Germline V CDR1 and CDR2: MNHEY, SMNVEV (reference sequence). Between the trimmed V and J ends, which lost 6 bases and 3 bases, there was a span of 14 bases. The CDR3 runs 14 residues. The CDR3 region has the DNA TGTGCCAGCAGAACAGGGTCAGTCGACTATGGCTACACCTTC. It yields the protein CASRTGSVDYGYTF.

J is TRBJ2-7 and V is TRBV5-4; tentative D call: TRBD2 (6 bases). The length of the CDR3 is 14 residues. Looked up from germline, CDR1 is SGHNT and CDR2 is YYREEE (reference sequence). Trimming cost V 4 bases and J 1 base, with 12 bases left between them. CDR3 region: CASSRELGSYEQYF. For the CDR3, the DNA is TGTGCCAGCAGCCGGGAGTTGGGGTCCTACGAGCAGTACTTC.

The rearrangement links TRBV5-1 to TRBJ1-2; 8 bases are shared with TRBD1. Germline V gives CDR1 SGHRS, CDR2 YFSETQ. V was pared by 4 bases and J by 8 bases, with 10 bases of the junction left unmatched. This CDR3 has 14 amino acids. CDR3 sequence reads: CASSNSGQAGGYTF. The CDR3 DNA follows: TGCGCCAGCAGCAACTCGGGACAGGCGGGGGGCTACACCTTC.

This clone was seen a few times. The V call is TRBV11-2, the J call TRBJ1-3; D is undetermined. The CDR3 extends over 15 amino acids. V shed 4 bases and J shed 1 base, with 11 bases lying between them. From germline, CDR1 is SGHAT and CDR2 FQNNGV. Here the CDR3 DNA reads TGTGCCAGCAGCTCCTCAGGTGCATCTGGAAACACCATATATTTT. Protein product: CASSSSGASGNTIYF.

The gene calls are TRBV28 and TRBJ1-3; 10 nucleotides align to TRBD1. Germline V gene lookup returns CDR1 MDHEN and CDR2 SYDVKM. This CDR3 is 17 amino acids long. The V gene end was trimmed by 6 bases and the J gene end by 4 bases; junction bases not matched to a gene: 12. The CDR3: CASSPGTGEFTGNTIYF. DNA of the CDR3: TGTGCCAGCAGCCCAGGGACAGGGGAATTCACGGGAAACACCATATATTTT.

The V gene is TRBV29-1, the J gene TRBJ1-5; 8 bases are shared with TRBD1. Germline trimming cut 2 bases from V and 5 bases from J; bases unmatched to any gene: 8. The germline V gene has CDR1 SQVTM and CDR2 ANQGSEA. CDR3 length: 15 residues. The chain's CDR3 is CSVEKGTGGHQPQHF. The CDR3 coding sequence is TGCAGCGTTGAAAAGGGGACAGGTGGCCATCAGCCCCAGCATTTT.

This sequence joins TRBV6-5 and TRBJ2-1, with 7 bases identical to TRBD2. The CDR3 sequence is 13 residues long. From germline, CDR1 is MNHEY and CDR2 SVGAGI. Losses at the gene ends were 8 bases for V and 6 bases for J; bases not matched to a gene: 7. The CDR3 DNA follows: TGTGCCAGCGGGAGGGCGGCAGGCAATGAGCAGTTCTTC. Translating it yields CASGRAAGNEQFF.

The chain recombines TRBV20-1 with TRBJ2-7; 8 bases are a match to TRBD1. The CDR3 has 11 residues. CDR1 is DFQATT and CDR2 is SNEGSKA in the germline V gene (reference sequence). Trimming at V came to 1 base and at J to 11 bases, leaving 4 bases not matched to a gene. CDR3 residues: CSARGQGPEYF. CDR3 nucleotide sequence: TGCAGTGCTAGAGGACAGGGGCCCGAGTACTTC.

The V gene is TRBV2, the J gene TRBJ1-6, with D perhaps TRBD1 (5 bases). CDR1 and CDR2 from the germline V gene are SNHLY and FYNNEI. V lost 6 bases and J 6 bases, leaving 6 bases between the germline ends. The CDR3 has 12 amino acids. DNA for the CDR3: TGTGCCAGCAGGACAGTTAATTCACCCCTCCACTTT. This encodes CASRTVNSPLHF.

The rearrangement links TRBV11-2 to TRBJ2-7; 9 nucleotides align to TRBD1. Germline values: CDR1 SGHAT, CDR2 FQNNGV. This CDR3 contains 14 residues. The V segment lost 5 bases and the J segment 7 bases; nucleotides outside the gene matches: 9. CDR3 sequence (DNA): TGTGCCAGCAGCCTTACAGGGGGCCGTGGAGAGCAGTACTTC. Amino acids: CASSLTGGRGEQYF.

The chain employs TRBV14 and TRBJ1-4, with D hard to call. The CDR3 runs to 15 residues. Germline V gene data show CDR1 as SGHDN and CDR2 as FVKESK. Trimming shortened V by 0 bases and J by 5 bases, and 10 bases separated the two germline ends. The CDR3 loop is CASSQDWAENEKLFF. CDR3 sequence (DNA): TGTGCCAGCAGCCAAGACTGGGCCGAGAATGAAAAACTGTTTTTT.

The chain couples TRBV11-2 to TRBJ2-6; no reliable D call. The CDR3 sequence is 15 residues long. Germline loops: CDR1 SGHAT, CDR2 FQNNGV. The V end lost 5 bases, the J end lost 0 bases, and 8 bases lay between the germline ends. The CDR3 region is CASSVTVSGANVLTF. The CDR3 coding sequence is TGTGCCAGCAGCGTCACAGTCTCTGGGGCCAACGTCCTGACTTTC.

The V call is TRBV2, the J call TRBJ2-1, with D perhaps TRBD2 (6 bases). Per the germline V gene, CDR1 is SNHLY and CDR2 is FYNNEI. The germline V and J ends were trimmed by 6 bases and 7 bases, with 16 bases remaining between them. The length of the CDR3 is 14 residues. CDR3 residues: CASSGTPHLNEQFF. In DNA, the CDR3 is TGTGCCAGCAGCGGGACTCCTCATTTAAATGAGCAGTTCTTC.

The chain combines TRBV10-3 with TRBJ2-1; 8 bases match TRBD2. Germline V gene data show CDR1 as ENHRY and CDR2 as SYGVKD. V was clipped by 0 bases and J by 5 bases; unmatched bases: 3. CDR3 length: 15 amino acids. CDR3 loop: CAISESSGINNEQFF. The CDR3 bases are TGTGCCATCAGTGAGTCTAGCGGGATCAACAATGAGCAGTTCTTC.

V is TRBV7-9 and J is TRBJ2-7; 14 nucleotides align to TRBD2. Germline CDR1 is SEHNR and CDR2 is FQNEAQ (reference sequence). This CDR3 has 14 amino acids. V gave up 4 bases and J gave up 7 bases; unmatched junction bases: 3. CDR3 in DNA: TGTGCCAGCAGCTCGGGACTAGCGGGAGTTGAGCAGTACTTC. It yields the protein CASSSGLAGVEQYF.

The rearrangement links TRBV11-2 to TRBJ2-7; TRBD2 might be the D (7 bases). Germline-derived CDR1 and CDR2 are SGHAT and FQNNGV. The CDR3 loop spans 15 amino acids. V was clipped by 2 bases and J by 0 bases, with 11 bases between them. The CDR3 coding sequence is TGTGCCAGCAGCTTATCGGGGGGCGGCTCCTACGAGCAGTACTTC. Its translation: CASSLSGGGSYEQYF.

As concerns this clone: Other DNA sequences within the sample encode an identical CDR3. The chain uses TRBV12-3 or TRBV12-4 and TRBJ1-2; perhaps TRBD1 as D (5 bases). The CDR3 sequence is 13 residues long. Trimming removed 3 bases from V and 5 bases from J, with 10 bases in between. For the CDR3, the DNA is TGTGCCAGCAGTTTTCGGCAGGGTTATGGCTACACCTTC. Translation: CASSFRQGYGYTF.

The chain is built from TRBV28 and TRBJ1-4; possibly TRBD1 for D (5 bases). The V gene lost 4 bases and the J gene lost 6 bases, with 15 bases spanning the gap. CDR1 MDHEN and CDR2 SYDVKM come from the germline V gene. The CDR3 totals 15 residues. For the CDR3, the DNA is TGTGCCAGCAGTTCTCTGGCGGGGGAAGATGAAAAACTGTTTTTT. Translating it yields CASSSLAGEDEKLFF. The whole variable domain, remainder taken from reference TRBV28 and TRBJ1-4, is DVKVTQSSRYLVKRTGEKVFLECVQDMDHENMFWYRQDPGLGLRLIYFSYDVKMKEKGDIPEGYSVSREKKERFSLILESASTNQTSMYLCASSSLAGEDEKLFFGSGTQLSVL.